This TCR beta chain was captured in a study of T cell responses to AZD1222 COVID-19 vaccine. A single count supports this clone. Profiled with immunoSEQ multiplex PCR; TCRdb holds only in-frame clones, not every one. The sample has 80,000 to 100,000 clones; roughly 90% are singletons. The CDR3 loop spans 15 amino acids. V lost 5 bases and J lost 6; bases outside the gene matches: 9. From germline, CDR1 is SGHVS and CDR2 FQNEAQ. This chain joins TRBV7-8 and TRBJ2-1, with 8 nucleotides matching TRBD2. The TCR was taken from an adult in good health. The material was peripheral blood, obtained on day 0 of AZD1222 vaccination. CDR3 DNA: TGTGCCAGCAGCCCGCGGACTAGCACGGGCAATGAGCAGTTCTTC. Encoded protein: CASSPRTSTGNEQFF.